This T cell receptor beta chain emerged from a study of response to subunit inactivated influenza vaccine. This clonotype was found a few times. Its antigen is unidentified. The V gene lost 3 bases and the J gene lost 4 bases, with 12 bases spanning the gap. Looked up from germline, CDR1 is LGHNA and CDR2 is YSLEER. The CDR3 is 14 amino acids. TCRdb re-derived calls from the RT-PCR reads in MiXCR, one entry per CDR3 protein. The sample consists of over 650,000 distinct CDR3 sequences, about 18% of them appearing once. General study points: That few new T cells are recruited by each seasonal influenza vaccination was the authors' suggestion.

The chain carries TRBV4-3 and TRBJ1-1; the D gene is possibly TRBD1 (6 bases). This clonotype was sampled from a man over 45 who received an inactivated influenza vaccine. Source: PBMCs from blood, taken around 5 days after vaccination. The CDR3 DNA reads TGCGCCAGCAGCCACGACAGGAGATCCACTGAAGCTTTCTTT. This sequence encodes CASSHDRRSTEAFF.